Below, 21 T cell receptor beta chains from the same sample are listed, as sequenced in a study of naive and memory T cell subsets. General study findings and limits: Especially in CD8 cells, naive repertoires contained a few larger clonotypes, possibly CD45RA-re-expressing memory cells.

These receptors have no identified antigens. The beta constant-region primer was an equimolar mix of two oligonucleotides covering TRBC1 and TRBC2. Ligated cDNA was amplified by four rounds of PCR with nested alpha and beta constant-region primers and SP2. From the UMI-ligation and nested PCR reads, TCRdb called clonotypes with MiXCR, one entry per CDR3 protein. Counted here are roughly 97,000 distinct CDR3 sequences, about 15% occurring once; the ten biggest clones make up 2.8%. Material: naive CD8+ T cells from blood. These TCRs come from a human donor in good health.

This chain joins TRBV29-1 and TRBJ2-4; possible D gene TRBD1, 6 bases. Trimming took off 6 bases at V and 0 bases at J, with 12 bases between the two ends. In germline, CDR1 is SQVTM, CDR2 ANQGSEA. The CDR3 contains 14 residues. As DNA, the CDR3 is TGCAGCGTCCCGGACAGTTTAGCCAAAAACATTCAGTACTTC. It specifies CSVPDSLAKNIQYF.

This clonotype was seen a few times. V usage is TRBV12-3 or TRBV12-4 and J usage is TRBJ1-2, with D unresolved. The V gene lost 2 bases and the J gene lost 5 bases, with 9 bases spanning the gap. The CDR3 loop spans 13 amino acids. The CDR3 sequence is CASSLLKQYGYTF. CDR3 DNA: TGTGCCAGCAGTTTACTGAAACAGTATGGCTACACCTTC.

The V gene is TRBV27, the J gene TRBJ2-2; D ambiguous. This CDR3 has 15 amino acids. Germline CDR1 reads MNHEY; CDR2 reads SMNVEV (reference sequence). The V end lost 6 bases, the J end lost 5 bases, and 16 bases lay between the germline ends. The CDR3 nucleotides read TGTGCCAGCAGCCTCGAGATTGGTACAACCGGGGAGCTGTTTTTT. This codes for CASSLEIGTTGELFF.

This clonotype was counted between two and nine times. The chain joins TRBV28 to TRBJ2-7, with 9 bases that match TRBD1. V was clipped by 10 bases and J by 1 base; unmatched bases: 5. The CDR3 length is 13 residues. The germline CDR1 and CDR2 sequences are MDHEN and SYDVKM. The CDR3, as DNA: TGTGCCACGGGGACAGGGTTTTCCTACGAGCAGTACTTC. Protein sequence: CATGTGFSYEQYF. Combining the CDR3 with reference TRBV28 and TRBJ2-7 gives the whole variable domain DVKVTQSSRYLVKRTGEKVFLECVQDMDHENMFWYRQDPGLGLRLIYFSYDVKMKEKGDIPEGYSVSREKKERFSLILESASTNQTSMYLCATGTGFSYEQYFGPGTRLTVT.

The CDR3 DNA reads as TGTGCCAGCGGCCTTACCTTAGCGGAGGCTGGCGAGCAGTACTTC. It codes for CASGLTLAEAGEQYF. The rearrangement uses TRBV6-1 and TRBJ2-7; D possibly corresponds to TRBD2 (6 bases). Trimming stripped 8 bases from V and 6 bases from J, with 23 bases between. In germline, CDR1 is MNHNS, CDR2 SASEGT. The CDR3 covers 15 residues.

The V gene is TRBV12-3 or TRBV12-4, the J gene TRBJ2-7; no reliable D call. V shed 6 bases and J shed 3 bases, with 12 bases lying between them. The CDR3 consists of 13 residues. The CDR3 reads CASRSDTDYEQYF. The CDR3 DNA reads TGTGCCAGCAGGTCCGACACCGACTACGAGCAGTACTTC.

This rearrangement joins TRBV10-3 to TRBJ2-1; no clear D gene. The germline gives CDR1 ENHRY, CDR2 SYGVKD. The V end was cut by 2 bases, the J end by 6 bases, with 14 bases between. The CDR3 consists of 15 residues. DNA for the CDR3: TGTGCCATCAGTGAGGTGGCTTCAGTGTCCAATGAGCAGTTCTTC. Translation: CAISEVASVSNEQFF.

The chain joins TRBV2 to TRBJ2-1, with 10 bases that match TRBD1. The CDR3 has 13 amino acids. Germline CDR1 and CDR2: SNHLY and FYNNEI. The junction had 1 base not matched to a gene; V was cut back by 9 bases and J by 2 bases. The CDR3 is CARGQGTYNEQFF. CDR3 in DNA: TGTGCCAGGGGACAGGGGACCTACAATGAGCAGTTCTTC.

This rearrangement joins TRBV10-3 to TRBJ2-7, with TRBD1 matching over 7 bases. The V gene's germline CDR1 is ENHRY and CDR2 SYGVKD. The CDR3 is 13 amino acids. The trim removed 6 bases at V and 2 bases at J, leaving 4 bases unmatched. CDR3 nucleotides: TGTGCCATCAGCCGGGACAGTACCTACGAGCAGTACTTC. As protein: CAISRDSTYEQYF.

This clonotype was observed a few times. CDR3 in amino acids: CASSQGDQGQPQHF. The CDR3, as DNA: TGTGCCAGCAGCCAAGGGGATCAGGGCCAGCCCCAGCATTTT. The chain combines TRBV3-1 with TRBJ1-5; D is perhaps TRBD1 (5 bases). The CDR3 contains 14 residues. V shed 1 base and J shed 7 bases, with 11 bases lying between them. Germline V gene data show CDR1 as LGHDT and CDR2 as YNNKEL (reference sequence). The full variable domain, its missing parts supplied by reference TRBV3-1 and TRBJ1-5, is DTAVSQTPKYLVTQMGNDKSIKCEQNLGHDTMYWYKQDSKKFLKIMFSYNNKELIINETVPNRFSPKSPDKAHLNLHINSLELGDSAVYFCASSQGDQGQPQHFGDGTRLSIL.

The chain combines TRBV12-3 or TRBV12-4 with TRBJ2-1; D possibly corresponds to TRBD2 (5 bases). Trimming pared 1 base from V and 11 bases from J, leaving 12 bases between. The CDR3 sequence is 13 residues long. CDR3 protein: CASSLGGLGKQFF. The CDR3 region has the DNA TGTGCCAGCAGTTTAGGCGGGCTCGGTAAGCAGTTCTTC.

The CDR3 DNA is TGCGCCAGCAGCTTACATAACGGAGGGGTTGGCACTGAAGCTTTCTTT. Translating gives CASSLHNGGVGTEAFF. The chain joins TRBV5-1 to TRBJ1-1, with D possibly being TRBD1 (5 bases). Between the trimmed V and J ends, which lost 2 bases and 4 bases, there was a span of 18 bases. Per the germline V gene, CDR1 is SGHRS and CDR2 is YFSETQ. The CDR3 consists of 16 residues.

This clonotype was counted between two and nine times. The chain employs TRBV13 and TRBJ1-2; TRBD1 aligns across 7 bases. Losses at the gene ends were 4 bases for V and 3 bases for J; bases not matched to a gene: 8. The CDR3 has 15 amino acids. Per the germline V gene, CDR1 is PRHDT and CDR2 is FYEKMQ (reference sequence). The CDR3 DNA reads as TGTGCCAGCAGCTCAAACAGGGGAGTAGACTATGGCTACACCTTC. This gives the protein CASSSNRGVDYGYTF.

CDR3 in DNA: TGTGCCACCCCGCATTGCGGCGATACGCAGTATTTT. Translation: CATPHCGDTQYF. This sequence joins TRBV27 and TRBJ2-3; the D is unclear. This CDR3 is built from 12 residues. Trimming shortened V by 10 bases and J by 6 bases, and 14 bases separated the two germline ends. Germline CDR1 MNHEY, CDR2 SMNVEV (reference sequence).

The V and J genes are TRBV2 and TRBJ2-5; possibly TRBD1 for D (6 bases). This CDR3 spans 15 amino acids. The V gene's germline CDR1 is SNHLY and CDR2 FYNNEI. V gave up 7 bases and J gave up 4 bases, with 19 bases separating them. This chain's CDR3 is CASTEGQGTGETQYF. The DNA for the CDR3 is TGTGCCAGCACCGAGGGGCAGGGGACGGGAGAGACCCAGTACTTC.

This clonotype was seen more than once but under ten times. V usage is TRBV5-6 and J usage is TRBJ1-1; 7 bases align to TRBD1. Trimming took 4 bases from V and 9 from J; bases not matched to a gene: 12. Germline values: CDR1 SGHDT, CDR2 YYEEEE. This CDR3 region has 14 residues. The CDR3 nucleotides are TGTGCCAGCAGCGTATACTGGGACAGCTCAAAAGCTTTCTTT. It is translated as CASSVYWDSSKAFF.

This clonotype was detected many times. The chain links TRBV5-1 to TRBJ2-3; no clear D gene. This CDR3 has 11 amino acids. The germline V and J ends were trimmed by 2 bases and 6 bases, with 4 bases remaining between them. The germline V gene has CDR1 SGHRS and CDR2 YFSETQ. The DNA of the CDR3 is TGCGCCAGCAGCTTAGAGGATACGCAGTATTTT. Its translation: CASSLEDTQYF.

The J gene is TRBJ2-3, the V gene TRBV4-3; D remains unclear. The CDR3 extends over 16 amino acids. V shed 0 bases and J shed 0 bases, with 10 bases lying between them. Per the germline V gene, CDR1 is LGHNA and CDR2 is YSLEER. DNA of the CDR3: TGCGCCAGCAGCCAAGACGCCCCCCTCAGCACAGATACGCAGTATTTT. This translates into CASSQDAPLSTDTQYF.

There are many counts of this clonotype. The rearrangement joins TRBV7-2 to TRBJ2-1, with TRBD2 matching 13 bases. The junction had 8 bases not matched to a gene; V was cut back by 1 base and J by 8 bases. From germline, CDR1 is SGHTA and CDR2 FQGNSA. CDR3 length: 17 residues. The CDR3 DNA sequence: TGTGCCAGCAGCTTAGATGGGACTAGCGGGATTGCGGATGAGCAGTTCTTC. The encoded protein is CASSLDGTSGIADEQFF.

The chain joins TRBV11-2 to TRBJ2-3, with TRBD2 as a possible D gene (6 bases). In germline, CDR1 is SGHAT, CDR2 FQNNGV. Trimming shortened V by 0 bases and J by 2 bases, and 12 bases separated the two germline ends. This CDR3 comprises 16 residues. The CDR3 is CASSLDPTGATDTQYF. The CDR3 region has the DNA TGTGCCAGCAGCTTAGATCCCACGGGAGCCACAGATACGCAGTATTTT.

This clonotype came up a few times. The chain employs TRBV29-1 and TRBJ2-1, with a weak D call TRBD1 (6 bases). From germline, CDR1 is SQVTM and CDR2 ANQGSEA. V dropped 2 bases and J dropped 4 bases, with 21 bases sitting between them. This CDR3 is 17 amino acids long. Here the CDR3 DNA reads TGCAGCGTTGAAATACCGGACAGCGGAAAATCTTACAATGAGCAGTTCTTC. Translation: CSVEIPDSGKSYNEQFF.